The subject of this entry is one T cell receptor (beta chain). Germline CDR1 is SGHVS and CDR2 is FNYEAQ. With 4 bases removed from V and 6 bases from J, the gap between germline ends came to 14 bases. CDR3 size: 14 residues. The sample comes from a study of shared clonotypes between healthy human individuals. Genomic DNA (from each subset) was split evenly across several immunoSEQ plates. Clones were read by immunoSEQ multiplex PCR, and TCRdb kept only the in-frame ones, dropping some. The sample contains around 720,000 clones, 73% of which appear only once. The chain joins TRBV7-6 to TRBJ2-3, with a possible D match to TRBD1 (6 bases). This TCR was sampled from a woman aged 30 to 39 in good health. The material sequenced was memory CD4+ T cells sorted from blood. Subset: CD45RA-negative fraction. The CDR3 DNA is TGTGCCAGCAGCTCCGCAGGGGAGTGGGATACGCAGTATTTT. Residues: CASSSAGEWDTQYF.